These 9 T cell receptor beta chains originate from one sample sequenced in a study of Ad26.COV2.S vaccination and SARS-CoV-2 variants. Treatment noted: around 19 received Ad26.COV2.S at low or high dose, single or two shots; several received placebo; per-sample allocation not given. Sampling was done on day 63 after the first vaccine or placebo injection. The table came from immunoSEQ multiplex PCR; TCRdb's copy has only in-frame clones and leaves some out. Seen here are more than 300,000 clones, about 89% observed once, and the top ten hold 5%. Sequencing was performed on peripheral blood, taken in a trial of Ad26.COV2.S vaccine versus placebo. These receptor sequences come from a person between 18 and 60 years old who received the Ad26.COV2.S COVID-19 vaccine or a placebo.

V gene TRBV19 combines with J gene TRBJ1-3; D may be TRBD1 (6 bases). V was clipped by 7 bases and J by 0 bases, with 16 bases between them. This CDR3 region has 16 residues. Germline V CDR1 and CDR2: LNHDA, SQIVND (reference sequence). The CDR3 coding sequence is TGTGCCAGTAATCACGGGACACCCGACTCTGGAAACACCATATATTTT. Its translation is CASNHGTPDSGNTIYF. Complete variable domain (other parts from reference TRBV19 and TRBJ1-3): DGGITQSPKYLFRKEGQNVTLSCEQNLNHDAMYWYRQDPGQGLRLIYYSQIVNDFQKGDIAEGYSVSREKKESFPLTVTSAQKNPTAFYLCASNHGTPDSGNTIYFGEGSWLTVV.

J is TRBJ2-1 and V is TRBV28; TRBD1 agrees at 8 bases. The germline V gene encodes CDR1 MDHEN and CDR2 SYDVKM. This CDR3 is built from 16 residues. The ends lost 6 bases at V and 6 bases at J; junction bases unmatched: 13. For the CDR3, the DNA is TGTGCCAGCAGATCTACCCCGGGACAGGTGGGCAATGAGCAGTTCTTC. Amino acids: CASRSTPGQVGNEQFF.

The chain uses TRBV5-6 and TRBJ1-2, with TRBD1 matching over 10 bases. Germline V gives CDR1 SGHDT, CDR2 YYEEEE. This CDR3 has 14 amino acids. V shed 1 base and J 7 bases; nucleotides not matched to a gene: 4. CDR3 bases: TGTGCCAGCAGCTTGAGACGGACAGGGGGTGGCTACACCTTC. Its translation: CASSLRRTGGGYTF.

This chain links TRBV29-1 with TRBJ1-5; TRBD1 might be the D (5 bases). Trimming took 4 bases from V and 2 from J, leaving 9 bases between them. Germline loops: CDR1 SQVTM, CDR2 ANQGSEA. CDR3 length: 13 amino acids. The CDR3, as DNA: TGCAGCGTTGGGATAGGGGGCAATCAGCCCCAGCATTTT. It translates to CSVGIGGNQPQHF.

This chain links TRBV10-3 with TRBJ2-7, with 11 bases aligning to TRBD1. The CDR3 contains 17 residues. The germline V gene encodes CDR1 ENHRY and CDR2 SYGVKD. The V segment lost 2 bases and the J segment 2 bases; nucleotides outside the gene matches: 8. CDR3 amino acids: CAISESGTGGTAYEQYF. CDR3 DNA sequence: TGTGCCATCAGTGAGAGTGGGACAGGGGGTACCGCCTACGAGCAGTACTTC.

The V call is TRBV18, the J call TRBJ1-1, with 8 bases identical to TRBD1. The germline V gene has CDR1 KGHSH and CDR2 LQKENI. The junction had 16 bases not matched to a gene; V was cut back by 4 bases and J by 3 bases. CDR3 length: 18 amino acids. CDR3 amino acids: CASSRLLPRQGRYTEAFF. The CDR3 bases are TGTGCCAGCTCACGCCTGCTACCCCGACAGGGGAGATACACTGAAGCTTTCTTT.

This sequence joins TRBV13 and TRBJ1-6, with 7 bases lining up with TRBD1. After removal of 5 bases from V and 6 bases from J, the junction contained 4 bases not matched to a gene. The CDR3 contains 14 residues. Per the germline V gene, CDR1 is PRHDT and CDR2 is FYEKMQ (reference sequence). CDR3 coding DNA: TGTGCCAGCAGCGCCGGACAGGTTAATTCACCCCTCCACTTT. Encoded protein: CASSAGQVNSPLHF.

As DNA, the CDR3 is TGTGCCAGCAGTGCCGGACTAGCGGGGATCACAGATACGCAGTATTTT. Translated: CASSAGLAGITDTQYF. The V gene is TRBV27, the J gene TRBJ2-3; 12 nucleotides line up with TRBD2. The germline gives CDR1 MNHEY, CDR2 SMNVEV (reference sequence). The CDR3 has 16 amino acids. V shed 5 bases, J shed 2 bases, and the junction held 5 bases outside the gene matches.

The chain is built from TRBV24-1 and TRBJ2-5; the match to TRBD1 covers 9 bases. This CDR3 contains 16 residues. J gave up 1 base and V 1 base, and 3 bases lay outside the gene matches. Germline CDR1 reads KGHDR; CDR2 reads SFDVKD. CDR3 sequence (DNA): TGTGCCACCAGTGATTTAGGGACAGGGAGCCAAGAGACCCAGTACTTC. The encoded protein is CATSDLGTGSQETQYF.